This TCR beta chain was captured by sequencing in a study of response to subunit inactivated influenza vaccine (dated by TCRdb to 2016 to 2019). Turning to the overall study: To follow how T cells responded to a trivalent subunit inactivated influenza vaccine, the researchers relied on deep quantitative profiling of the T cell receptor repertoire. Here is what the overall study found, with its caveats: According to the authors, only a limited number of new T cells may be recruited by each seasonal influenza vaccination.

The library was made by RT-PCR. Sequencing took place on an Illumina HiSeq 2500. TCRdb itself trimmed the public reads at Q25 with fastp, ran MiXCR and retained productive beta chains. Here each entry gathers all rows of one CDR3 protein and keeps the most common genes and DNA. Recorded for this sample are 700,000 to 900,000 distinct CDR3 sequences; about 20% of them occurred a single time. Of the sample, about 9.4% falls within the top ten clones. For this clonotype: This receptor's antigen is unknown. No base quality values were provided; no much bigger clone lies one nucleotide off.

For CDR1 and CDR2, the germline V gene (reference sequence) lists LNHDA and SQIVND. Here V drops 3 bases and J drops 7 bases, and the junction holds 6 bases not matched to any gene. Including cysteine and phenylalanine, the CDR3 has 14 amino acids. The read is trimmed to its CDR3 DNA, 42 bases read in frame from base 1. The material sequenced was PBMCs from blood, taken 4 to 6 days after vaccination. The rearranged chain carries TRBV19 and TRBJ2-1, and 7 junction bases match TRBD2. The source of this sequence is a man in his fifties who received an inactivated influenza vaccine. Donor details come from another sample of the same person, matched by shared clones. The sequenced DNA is TGTGCCAGTAGTATCCCCTGGCGGGAGAATGAGCAGTTCTTC. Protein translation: CASSIPWRENEQFF.